This T cell receptor beta chain was sequenced for a study of T cell responses to AZD1222 COVID-19 vaccine. The assay was immunoSEQ multiplex PCR, and TCRdb's table has in-frame clones only and misses some. Altogether some 120,000 clones are present, about 89% being singletons, with the ten largest covering around 30%. Counting both end residues, the CDR3 totals 13 amino acids. Of note for this clone: Its antigen is as yet unknown. The limits of the CDR3 on the DNA are not certain, so only TCRdb's listed CDR3 is given.

Study-wide findings and caveats: Donor demographics were predominantly white British with a female majority; clonal diversity may be underestimated.

This clonotype was sampled from an adult in good health. The sequencing used peripheral blood, collected on day 0 of AZD1222 vaccination. This chain connects TRBV12-3 or TRBV12-4 to TRBJ2-1; the D segment call TRBD1 is taken from the table without a DNA check. The chain's CDR3 is CASSLFAQGNLFF.